Below are 22 T cell receptor beta chains sequenced from a single sample in a study of Ad26.COV2.S vaccination and SARS-CoV-2 variants. Sequenced by immunoSEQ multiplex PCR; TCRdb stores in-frame clones only, minus some. The table includes a few hundred thousand clones, approximately 83% detected once. As for treatment: about 20 received Ad26.COV2.S at low or high dose, single or two shots; roughly five received placebo; per-sample allocation not given. Sampling happened 63 days after the first vaccine or placebo injection. This specimen was peripheral blood, taken in a trial of Ad26.COV2.S vaccine versus placebo. These receptors came from a person aged 18-65 years who received the Ad26.COV2.S COVID-19 vaccine or a placebo.

This clone came up a few times. The chain has TRBV5-6 and TRBJ2-2, with D unresolved. This CDR3 spans 13 amino acids. Trimming took off 0 bases at V and 5 bases at J, with 5 bases between the two ends. Germline CDR1 is SGHDT and CDR2 is YYEEEE. Here the CDR3 DNA reads TGTGCCAGCAGCTTGGTGCGGACCGGGGAGCTGTTTTTT. Encoded protein: CASSLVRTGELFF.

The chain joins TRBV6-2 or TRBV6-3 to TRBJ1-4; the D gene is possibly TRBD1 (5 bases). V lost 6 bases and J lost 6, with 8 bases in between. In germline, CDR1 is MNHEY, CDR2 SVGEGT. The CDR3 extends over 12 amino acids. The DNA for the CDR3 is TGTGCCAGCAGCTGGGGGGATGAAAAACTGTTTTTT. Translating gives CASSWGDEKLFF.

As for this clone: Other DNA variants within this sample encode the same CDR3. The J gene is TRBJ1-1, the V gene TRBV4-3; D unresolved. Germline loops: CDR1 LGHNA, CDR2 YSLEER. V was trimmed by 0 bases and J by 1 base, leaving 3 bases between them. The length of the CDR3 is 13 residues. CDR3 coding DNA: TGCGCCAGCAGCCAAGACCGGAACACTGAAGCTTTCTTT. This translates into CASSQDRNTEAFF.

A word on this clone: The same CDR3 is also encoded by other DNA sequences in this sample. The V gene is TRBV5-6, the J gene TRBJ2-7, with D possibly TRBD1 on 5 matching bases. Trimming shortened V by 1 base and J by 4 bases, and 6 bases separated the two germline ends. Germline V gene data show CDR1 as SGHDT and CDR2 as YYEEEE. CDR3 length: 12 residues. CDR3 sequence reads: CASSLRGYEQYF. DNA for the CDR3: TGTGCCAGCAGCTTGAGGGGTTACGAGCAGTACTTC.

The chain has TRBV27 and TRBJ2-1; 7 bases fit TRBD2. V was pared by 4 bases and J by 6 bases, with 3 bases of the junction left unmatched. Germline assignment: CDR1 MNHEY and CDR2 SMNVEV (reference sequence). This CDR3 is 13 amino acids long. DNA for the CDR3: TGTGCCAGCAGTTCGGGCGGGGGCAATGAGCAGTTCTTC. It translates to CASSSGGGNEQFF.

For the CDR3, the DNA is TGTGCCAGTAGTGGGGGAGATGAGACCCAGTACTTC. Protein: CASSGGDETQYF. V is TRBV19 and J is TRBJ2-5, with D perhaps TRBD1 or TRBD2 (5 bases each). Germline assignment: CDR1 LNHDA and CDR2 SQIVND (reference sequence). This CDR3 spans 12 amino acids. Trimming pared 5 bases from V and 5 bases from J, leaving 9 bases between.

The rearrangement links TRBV19 to TRBJ1-6; D unresolved. The germline V and J ends were trimmed by 3 bases and 8 bases, with 8 bases remaining between them. This CDR3 region has 13 residues. Germline lookup yields CDR1 LNHDA and CDR2 SQIVND (reference sequence). This chain's CDR3 is CASSINLDSPLHF. The DNA of the CDR3 is TGTGCCAGTAGTATTAACCTGGATTCACCCCTCCACTTT.

The chain recombines TRBV28 with TRBJ2-3, with TRBD2 identical over 7 bases. With V trimmed by 2 bases and J by 4 bases, 9 bases remained unmatched. This CDR3 spans 16 amino acids. Germline-derived CDR1 and CDR2 are MDHEN and SYDVKM. CDR3 amino acids: CASSLILRESADTQYF. The CDR3 coding sequence is TGTGCCAGCAGTTTAATTTTGCGGGAGTCCGCAGATACGCAGTATTTT.

The chain couples TRBV6-6 to TRBJ2-1; TRBD2 matches 7 bases. The CDR3 covers 16 residues. Unmatched junction bases numbered 11, after V lost 5 bases and J lost 4 bases. Looked up from germline, CDR1 is MNHNY and CDR2 is SVGAGI (reference sequence). CDR3 in DNA: TGTGCCAGCAGTGTCCCACCAGACGGGGGGTACAATGAGCAGTTCTTC. It is translated as CASSVPPDGGYNEQFF.

This chain connects TRBV7-9 to TRBJ1-2; no clear D. In germline, CDR1 is SEHNR, CDR2 FQNEAQ (reference sequence). The CDR3 has 13 amino acids. Trimming removed 1 base from V and 4 bases from J, with 7 bases in between. Written as DNA, the CDR3 is TGTGCCAGCAGCTTAGACGGACTCTATGGCTACACCTTC. As protein: CASSLDGLYGYTF.

V and J are TRBV28 and TRBJ2-3; 9 nucleotides agree with TRBD2. The CDR3 runs to 15 residues. CDR1 is MDHEN and CDR2 is SYDVKM in the germline V gene. V shed 10 bases, J shed 4 bases, and the junction held 12 bases outside the gene matches. The CDR3: CATNRPGGGADTQYF. CDR3 nucleotides: TGTGCCACCAATAGACCGGGCGGGGGGGCAGATACGCAGTATTTT.

For the CDR3, the DNA is TGCGCCAGCAGCCTACCGGCCCAGCTCTTCCACAATGAGCAGTTCTTC. Translated: CASSLPAQLFHNEQFF. The chain carries TRBV4-1 and TRBJ2-1; no definite D call. Germline CDR1 is MGHRA and CDR2 is YSYEKL. Deletions cut 4 bases from V and 5 bases from J, with 18 bases between. This CDR3 comprises 16 residues.

There are a few counts of this clone. The chain recombines TRBV7-2 with TRBJ2-5, with TRBD2 identical over 7 bases. Germline V gives CDR1 SGHTA, CDR2 FQGNSA. V was clipped by 5 bases and J by 2 bases; unmatched bases: 14. The CDR3 covers 17 residues. CDR3 sequence (DNA): TGTGCCAGCAGCCTCTCCCCGTGGGCTAGCGGACAAGAGACCCAGTACTTC. Protein sequence: CASSLSPWASGQETQYF.

This rearrangement joins TRBV15 to TRBJ2-7; TRBD1 is a possible D gene (7 bases). The germline V and J ends were trimmed by 4 bases and 6 bases, with 13 bases remaining between them. Germline CDR1 reads LNHNV; CDR2 reads YYDKDF (reference sequence). The CDR3 totals 13 residues. The CDR3 spells CATSTRQGGEQYF. The CDR3 DNA reads TGTGCCACCAGCACCAGACAGGGAGGCGAGCAGTACTTC.

V and J are TRBV5-4 and TRBJ2-3; tentatively, D is TRBD2 (5 bases). The germline V gene encodes CDR1 SGHNT and CDR2 YYREEE (reference sequence). Between the trimmed V and J ends, which lost 4 bases and 0 bases, there was a span of 12 bases. There are 15 residues in the CDR3. The CDR3 bases are TGTGCCAGCAGCCCCCCGGGATTTAGCACAGATACGCAGTATTTT. Amino acid sequence: CASSPPGFSTDTQYF.

This clone was seen more than once but under ten times. This rearrangement joins TRBV7-9 to TRBJ2-7; 11 bases fit TRBD1. The CDR3 has 15 amino acids. Germline V gene lookup returns CDR1 SEHNR and CDR2 FQNEAQ (reference sequence). V shed 5 bases and J 3 bases; nucleotides not matched to a gene: 6. For the CDR3, the DNA is TGTGCCAGCAGCCCCCGGGACAGGGGGGTCTACGAGCAGTACTTC. It yields the protein CASSPRDRGVYEQYF.

The chain carries TRBV6-5 and TRBJ2-1; 8 bases map to TRBD1. The CDR3 is 13 residues long. Per germline, CDR1 MNHEY and CDR2 SVGAGI. Trimming took 7 bases from V and 7 from J; bases not matched to a gene: 6. The CDR3: CASTSGGWNEQFF. CDR3 DNA: TGTGCCAGCACCTCAGGGGGCTGGAATGAGCAGTTCTTC.

The rearrangement links TRBV2 to TRBJ2-2; 9 positions agree with TRBD1. With 5 bases clipped from V and 5 bases from J, the junction kept 6 bases outside the gene matches. The CDR3 totals 15 residues. Germline assignment: CDR1 SNHLY and CDR2 FYNNEI. CDR3 sequence reads: CASSPTGGRTGELFF. The CDR3 DNA reads as TGTGCCAGCAGTCCTACAGGGGGCCGGACCGGGGAGCTGTTTTTT.

V gene TRBV19 combines with J gene TRBJ2-7, with TRBD2 identical over 8 bases. There are 15 residues in the CDR3. CDR1 is LNHDA, CDR2 SQIVND, per germline (reference sequence). Germline trimming cut 6 bases from V and 2 bases from J; bases unmatched to any gene: 9. As DNA, the CDR3 is TGTGCCAGTAGGGACGGGAGGGATTCAACCTACGAGCAGTACTTC. Translated, it gives CASRDGRDSTYEQYF.

The chain joins TRBV19 to TRBJ2-3; 7 nucleotides agree with TRBD2. Germline-derived CDR1 and CDR2 are LNHDA and SQIVND (reference sequence). With 5 bases clipped from V and 1 base from J, the junction kept 12 bases outside the gene matches. This CDR3 is 17 amino acids long. For the CDR3, the DNA is TGTGCCAGTAGTCCACGGCCGGCTAGCGGACGCACAGATACGCAGTATTTT. Residues: CASSPRPASGRTDTQYF.

The J gene is TRBJ1-5, the V gene TRBV27; D perhaps matches TRBD1 (5 bases). The germline CDR1 and CDR2 sequences are MNHEY and SMNVEV (reference sequence). Trimming cost V 5 bases and J 6 bases, with 17 bases left between them. CDR3 length equals 15 residues. The CDR3: CASSTYGRGGQPQHF. CDR3 nucleotides: TGTGCCAGCAGTACCTATGGGCGCGGGGGTCAGCCCCAGCATTTT.

The J gene is TRBJ1-2, the V gene TRBV7-2, with 11 nucleotides matching TRBD1. CDR3 length equals 15 residues. The junction had 9 bases not matched to a gene; V was cut back by 5 bases and J by 7 bases. Germline assignment: CDR1 SGHTA and CDR2 FQGNSA. CDR3 nucleotides: TGTGCCAGCAGCCCCAGGACAGGGGGCATTGGTGGCTACACCTTC. Its translation is CASSPRTGGIGGYTF.